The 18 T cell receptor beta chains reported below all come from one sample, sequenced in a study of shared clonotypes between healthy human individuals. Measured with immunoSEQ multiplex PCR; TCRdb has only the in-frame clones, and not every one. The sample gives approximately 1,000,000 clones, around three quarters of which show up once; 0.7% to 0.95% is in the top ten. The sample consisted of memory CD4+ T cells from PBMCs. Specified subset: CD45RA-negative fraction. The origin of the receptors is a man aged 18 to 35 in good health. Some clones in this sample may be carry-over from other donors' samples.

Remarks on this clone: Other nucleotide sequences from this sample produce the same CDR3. The CDR3 spells CASSLGTDTQYF. The CDR3 DNA sequence: TGTGCCAGCAGCCTTGGCACAGATACGCAGTATTTT. The chain recombines TRBV2 with TRBJ2-3; D ambiguous. Per the germline V gene, CDR1 is SNHLY and CDR2 is FYNNEI. The CDR3 sequence is 12 residues long. Trimming took off 6 bases at V and 1 base at J, with 5 bases between the two ends.

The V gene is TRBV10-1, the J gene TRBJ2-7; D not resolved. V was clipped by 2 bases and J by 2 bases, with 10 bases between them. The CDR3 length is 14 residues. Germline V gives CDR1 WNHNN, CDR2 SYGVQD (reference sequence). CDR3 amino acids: CASSEGGRAYEQYF. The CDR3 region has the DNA TGCGCCAGCAGTGAGGGTGGTCGGGCCTACGAGCAGTACTTC.

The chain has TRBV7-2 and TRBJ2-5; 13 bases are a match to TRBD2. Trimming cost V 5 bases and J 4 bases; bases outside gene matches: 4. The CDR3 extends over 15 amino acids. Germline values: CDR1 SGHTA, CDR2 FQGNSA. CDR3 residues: CASSPGLAGVETQYF. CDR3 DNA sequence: TGTGCCAGCAGCCCCGGACTAGCGGGAGTAGAGACCCAGTACTTC.

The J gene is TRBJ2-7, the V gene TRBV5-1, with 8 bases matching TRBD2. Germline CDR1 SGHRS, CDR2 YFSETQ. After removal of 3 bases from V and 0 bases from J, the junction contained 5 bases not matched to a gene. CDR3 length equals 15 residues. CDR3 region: CASSSIGGASYEQYF. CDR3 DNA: TGCGCCAGCAGCTCGATCGGGGGGGCCTCCTACGAGCAGTACTTC.

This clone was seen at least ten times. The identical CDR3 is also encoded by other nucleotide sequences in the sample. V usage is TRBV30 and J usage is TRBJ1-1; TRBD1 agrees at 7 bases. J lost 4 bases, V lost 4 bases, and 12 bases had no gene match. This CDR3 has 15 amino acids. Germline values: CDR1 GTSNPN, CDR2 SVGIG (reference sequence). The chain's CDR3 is CAWIGRQGLGTEAFF. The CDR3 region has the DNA TGTGCCTGGATAGGTAGACAGGGCTTAGGCACTGAAGCTTTCTTT.

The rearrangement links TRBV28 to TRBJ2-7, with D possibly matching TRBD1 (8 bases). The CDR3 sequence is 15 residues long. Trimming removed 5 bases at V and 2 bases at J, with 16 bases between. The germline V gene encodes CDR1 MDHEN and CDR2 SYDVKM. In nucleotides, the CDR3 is TGTGCCAGCAGTGAGGGAGGGACAGGAGCCTACGAGCAGTACTTC. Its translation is CASSEGGTGAYEQYF. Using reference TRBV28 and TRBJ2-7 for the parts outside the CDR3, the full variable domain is DVKVTQSSRYLVKRTGEKVFLECVQDMDHENMFWYRQDPGLGLRLIYFSYDVKMKEKGDIPEGYSVSREKKERFSLILESASTNQTSMYLCASSEGGTGAYEQYFGPGTRLTVT.

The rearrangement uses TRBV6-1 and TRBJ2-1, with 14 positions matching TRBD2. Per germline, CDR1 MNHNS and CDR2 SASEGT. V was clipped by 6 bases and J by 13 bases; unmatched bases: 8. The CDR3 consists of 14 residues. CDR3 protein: CASRGLAGDPPQFF. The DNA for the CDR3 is TGTGCCAGCAGGGGACTAGCGGGAGACCCGCCCCAGTTCTTC.

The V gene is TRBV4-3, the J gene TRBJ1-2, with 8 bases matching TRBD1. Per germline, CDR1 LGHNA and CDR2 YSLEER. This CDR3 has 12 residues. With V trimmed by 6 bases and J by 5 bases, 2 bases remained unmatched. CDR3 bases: TGCGCCAGCAGTAGGACAGGGTATGGCTACACCTTC. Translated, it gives CASSRTGYGYTF.

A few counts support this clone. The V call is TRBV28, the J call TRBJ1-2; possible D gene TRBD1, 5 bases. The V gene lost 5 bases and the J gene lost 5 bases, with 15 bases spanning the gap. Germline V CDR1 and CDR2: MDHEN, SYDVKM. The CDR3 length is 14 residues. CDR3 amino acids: CASSPGPWGYGYTF. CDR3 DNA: TGTGCCAGCAGTCCTGGACCATGGGGGTATGGCTACACCTTC.

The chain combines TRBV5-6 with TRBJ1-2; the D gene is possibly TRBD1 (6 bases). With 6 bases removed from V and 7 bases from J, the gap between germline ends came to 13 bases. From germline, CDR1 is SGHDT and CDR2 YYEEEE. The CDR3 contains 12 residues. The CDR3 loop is CASNPRGAGYTF. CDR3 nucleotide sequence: TGTGCCAGCAACCCCCGGGGGGCTGGCTACACCTTC. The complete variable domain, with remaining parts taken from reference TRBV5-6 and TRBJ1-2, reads DAGVTQSPTHLIKTRGQQVTLRCSPKSGHDTVSWYQQALGQGPQFIFQYYEEEERQRGNFPDRFSGHQFPNYSSELNVNALLLGDSALYLCASNPRGAGYTFGSGTRLTVV.

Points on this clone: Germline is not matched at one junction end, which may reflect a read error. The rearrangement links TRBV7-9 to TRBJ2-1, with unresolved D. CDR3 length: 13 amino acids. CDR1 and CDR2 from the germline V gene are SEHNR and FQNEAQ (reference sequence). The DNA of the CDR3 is TGTGCCAGCAGCACCCCCCCGGCAAGGCCGTCCCTCTTC. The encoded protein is CASSTPPARPSLF. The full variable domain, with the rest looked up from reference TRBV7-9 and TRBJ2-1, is DTGVSQNPRHKITKRGQNVTFRCDPISEHNRLYWYRQTLGQGPEFLTYFQNEAQLEKSRLLSDRFSAERPKGSFSTLEIQRTEQGDSAMYLCASSTPPARPSLFGPGTRLTVL.

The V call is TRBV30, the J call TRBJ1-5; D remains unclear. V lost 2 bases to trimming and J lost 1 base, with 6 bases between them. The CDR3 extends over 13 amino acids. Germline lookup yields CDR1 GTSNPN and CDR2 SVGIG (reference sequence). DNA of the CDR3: TGTGCCTGGAGTTCGACAAGCAATCAGCCCCAGCATTTT. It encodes CAWSSTSNQPQHF. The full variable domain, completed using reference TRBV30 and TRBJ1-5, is SQTIHQWPATLVQPVGSPLSLECTVEGTSNPNLYWYRQAAGRGLQLLFYSVGIGQISSEVPQNLSASRPQDRQFILSSKKLLLSDSGFYLCAWSSTSNQPQHFGDGTRLSIL.

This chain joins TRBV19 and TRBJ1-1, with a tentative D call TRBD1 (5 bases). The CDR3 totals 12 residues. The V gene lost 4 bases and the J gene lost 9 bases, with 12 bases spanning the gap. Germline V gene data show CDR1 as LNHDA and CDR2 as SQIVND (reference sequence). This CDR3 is CASSTQRGKAFF. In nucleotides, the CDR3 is TGTGCCAGTAGTACCCAAAGGGGCAAAGCTTTCTTT.

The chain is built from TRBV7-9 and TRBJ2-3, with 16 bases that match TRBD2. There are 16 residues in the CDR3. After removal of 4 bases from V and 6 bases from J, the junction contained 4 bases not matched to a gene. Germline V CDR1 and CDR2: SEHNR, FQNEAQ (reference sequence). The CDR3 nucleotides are TGTGCCAGCAGCTCGGGACTAGCGGGAGGGAGGGATACGCAGTATTTT. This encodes CASSSGLAGGRDTQYF.

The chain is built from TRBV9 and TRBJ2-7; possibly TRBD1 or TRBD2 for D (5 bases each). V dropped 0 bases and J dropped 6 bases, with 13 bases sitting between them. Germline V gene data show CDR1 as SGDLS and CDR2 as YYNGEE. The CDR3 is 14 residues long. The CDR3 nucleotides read TGTGCCAGCAGCGTAGTGGGGGAGTCGCTCGAGCAGTACTTC. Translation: CASSVVGESLEQYF. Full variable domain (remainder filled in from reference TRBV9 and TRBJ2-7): DSGVTQTPKHLITATGQRVTLRCSPRSGDLSVYWYQQSLDQGLQFLIQYYNGEERAKGNILERFSAQQFPDLHSELNLSSLELGDSALYFCASSVVGESLEQYFGPGTRLTVT.

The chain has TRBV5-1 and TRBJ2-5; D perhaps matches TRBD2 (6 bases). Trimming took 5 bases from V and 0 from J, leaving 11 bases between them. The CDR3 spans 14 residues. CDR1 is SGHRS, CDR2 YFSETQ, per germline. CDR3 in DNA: TGCGCCAGCAGTTCGGGAGTTGACCAAGAGACCCAGTACTTC. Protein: CASSSGVDQETQYF.

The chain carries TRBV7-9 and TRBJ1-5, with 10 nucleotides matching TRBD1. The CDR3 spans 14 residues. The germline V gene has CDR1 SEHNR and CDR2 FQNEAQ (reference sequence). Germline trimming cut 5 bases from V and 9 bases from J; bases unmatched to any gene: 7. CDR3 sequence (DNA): TGTGCCAGCAGCAAAGGGACAGGGGCTACGCCCCAGCATTTT. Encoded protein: CASSKGTGATPQHF.

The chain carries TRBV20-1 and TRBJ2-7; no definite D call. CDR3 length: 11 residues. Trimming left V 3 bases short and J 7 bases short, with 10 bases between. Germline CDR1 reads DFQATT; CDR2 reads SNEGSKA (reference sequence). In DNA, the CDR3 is TGCAGTGCTAGGGTTTCTAAAGAGCAGTACTTC. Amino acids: CSARVSKEQYF.